These 11 T cell receptor beta chains were all obtained from the same sample, sequenced in a study of cytomegalovirus exposure and HLA in healthy donors. With 60 Vbeta and 13 Jbeta primers, the PCR was carried out. Sequencing was performed with immunoSEQ multiplex PCR; in TCRdb, only in-frame clones are kept and a portion is missing. The sample holds around 260,000 clones, 80% seen once. Input material: PBMCs. These receptors came from a girl aged 2 to 9 in good health and CMV-seronegative.

This clone occurred once. CDR3 sequence reads: CAWSPVDRAREKLFF. DNA for the CDR3: TGTGCCTGGAGCCCCGTCGACAGGGCCCGTGAAAAACTGTTTTTT. This chain connects TRBV30 to TRBJ1-4; 7 bases are a match to TRBD1. Germline V gene sequence: CDR1 GTSNPN, CDR2 SVGIG (reference sequence). The length of the CDR3 is 15 residues. V shed 3 bases and J 7 bases; nucleotides not matched to a gene: 11.

For the CDR3, the DNA is TGTGCCAGCAGCTTGATCAGGACAGCGTACACAGATACGCAGTATTTT. Encoded protein: CASSLIRTAYTDTQYF. The chain couples TRBV7-9 to TRBJ2-3; the D gene is possibly TRBD1 (6 bases). The V gene lost 3 bases and the J gene lost 2 bases, with 15 bases spanning the gap. CDR3 length: 16 amino acids. The V gene's germline CDR1 is SEHNR and CDR2 FQNEAQ (reference sequence).

The CDR3 is CASSQDIGGLYEQYF. For the CDR3, the DNA is TGCGCCAGCAGCCAAGATATAGGGGGTCTCTACGAGCAGTACTTC. The V gene is TRBV4-1, the J gene TRBJ2-7; D may be TRBD1 (6 bases). Germline CDR1 and CDR2: MGHRA and YSYEKL. There are 15 residues in the CDR3. Trimming took 0 bases from V and 3 from J, leaving 12 bases between them.

V is TRBV27 and J is TRBJ2-5, with D possibly TRBD1 on 7 matching bases. Germline V lookup: CDR1 MNHEY, CDR2 SMNVEV (reference sequence). CDR3 length equals 18 residues. The V end lost 6 bases, the J end lost 5 bases, and 28 bases lay between the germline ends. CDR3: CASSGGDRSFRLSETQYF. In nucleotides, the CDR3 is TGTGCCAGCAGCGGAGGGGACAGATCGTTTAGGCTTAGCGAGACCCAGTACTTC.

The chain uses TRBV9 and TRBJ1-1; 8 positions agree with TRBD1. Germline assignment: CDR1 SGDLS and CDR2 YYNGEE. V was clipped by 4 bases and J by 4 bases; unmatched bases: 6. CDR3 length: 14 residues. The CDR3 DNA sequence: TGTGCCAGCAGCCCACGGACAGGGACCACTGAAGCTTTCTTT. Translating gives CASSPRTGTTEAFF.

The chain carries TRBV29-1 and TRBJ1-6; 7 bases align to TRBD1. In germline, CDR1 is SQVTM, CDR2 ANQGSEA. The CDR3 has 15 amino acids. The V and J ends lost 0 bases and 3 bases, in that order; junction bases with no gene match: 2. The chain's CDR3 is CSVEDHRGYNSPLHF. The DNA of the CDR3 is TGCAGCGTTGAAGACCACAGGGGCTATAATTCACCCCTCCACTTT.

This chain uses TRBV5-1 with TRBJ2-7; tentatively, D is TRBD2 (6 bases). V lost 4 bases to trimming and J lost 5 bases, with 13 bases between them. This CDR3 is 13 amino acids long. Germline values: CDR1 SGHRS, CDR2 YFSETQ. The CDR3 DNA follows: TGCGCCAGCAGCCGGGAGAGGGGTCACGAGCAGTACTTC. It is translated as CASSRERGHEQYF. Full variable domain (outside the CDR3, taken from reference TRBV5-1 and TRBJ2-7): KAGVTQTPRYLIKTRGQQVTLSCSPISGHRSVSWYQQTPGQGLQFLFEYFSETQRNKGNFPGRFSGRQFSNSRSEMNVSTLELGDSALYLCASSRERGHEQYFGPGTRLTVT.

The rearrangement links TRBV7-6 to TRBJ1-1; perhaps TRBD1 as D (6 bases). With 0 bases removed from V and 4 bases from J, the gap between germline ends came to 15 bases. Germline loops: CDR1 SGHVS, CDR2 FNYEAQ. This CDR3 has 16 residues. The CDR3 DNA reads TGTGCCAGCAGCTTAGCGGGCGGGGGGCTGGGCACTGAAGCTTTCTTT. Its protein is CASSLAGGGLGTEAFF.

The chain has TRBV5-4 and TRBJ2-7; maybe TRBD2 (5 bases). V was cut by 2 bases and J by 5 bases, with 17 bases left in between. The germline gives CDR1 SGHNT, CDR2 YYREEE (reference sequence). The length of the CDR3 is 15 residues. DNA for the CDR3: TGTGCCAGCAGCTTAACCCGGGAAACGTACGACGAGCAGTACTTC. Translation gives CASSLTRETYDEQYF. The whole variable domain, remainder taken from reference TRBV5-4 and TRBJ2-7, is ETGVTQSPTHLIKTRGQQVTLRCSSQSGHNTVSWYQQALGQGPQFIFQYYREEENGRGNFPPRFSGLQFPNYSSELNVNALELDDSALYLCASSLTRETYDEQYFGPGTRLTVT.

The V and J genes are TRBV5-6 and TRBJ2-1; D is perhaps TRBD2 (7 bases). CDR1 is SGHDT and CDR2 is YYEEEE in the germline V gene. The CDR3 has 16 residues. V was pared by 4 bases and J by 0 bases, with 14 bases between. CDR3 region: CASSPGGGASYNEQFF. For the CDR3, the DNA is TGTGCCAGCAGCCCAGGTGGGGGGGCCTCCTACAATGAGCAGTTCTTC.

This sequence joins TRBV7-3 and TRBJ1-1; no reliable D call. Germline V gene data show CDR1 as SGHTA and CDR2 as FQGTGA. CDR3 length equals 14 residues. The V gene lost 4 bases and the J gene lost 1 base, with 10 bases spanning the gap. The CDR3 bases are TGTGCCAGCAGCTCCTCGGGAGGGAACACTGAAGCTTTCTTT. This encodes CASSSSGGNTEAFF.